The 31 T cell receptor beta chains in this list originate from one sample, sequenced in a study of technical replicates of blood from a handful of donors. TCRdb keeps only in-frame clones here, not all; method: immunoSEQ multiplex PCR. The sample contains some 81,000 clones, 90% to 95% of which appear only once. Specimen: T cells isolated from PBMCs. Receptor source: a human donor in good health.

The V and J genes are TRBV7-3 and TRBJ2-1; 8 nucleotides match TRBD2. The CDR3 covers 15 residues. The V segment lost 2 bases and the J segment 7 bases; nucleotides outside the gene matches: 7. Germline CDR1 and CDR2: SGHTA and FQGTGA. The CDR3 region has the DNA TGTGCCAGCAGCTTATTCGGGACTAGTTCTAATGAGCAGTTCTTC. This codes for CASSLFGTSSNEQFF.

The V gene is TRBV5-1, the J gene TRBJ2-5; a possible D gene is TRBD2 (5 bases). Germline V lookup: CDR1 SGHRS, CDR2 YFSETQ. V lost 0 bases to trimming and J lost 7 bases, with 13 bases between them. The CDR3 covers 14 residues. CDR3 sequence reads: CASSLGTGSGTQYF. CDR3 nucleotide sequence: TGCGCCAGCAGCTTGGGGACGGGATCGGGGACCCAGTACTTC. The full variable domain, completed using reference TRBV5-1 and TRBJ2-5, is KAGVTQTPRYLIKTRGQQVTLSCSPISGHRSVSWYQQTPGQGLQFLFEYFSETQRNKGNFPGRFSGRQFSNSRSEMNVSTLELGDSALYLCASSLGTGSGTQYFGPGTRLLVL.

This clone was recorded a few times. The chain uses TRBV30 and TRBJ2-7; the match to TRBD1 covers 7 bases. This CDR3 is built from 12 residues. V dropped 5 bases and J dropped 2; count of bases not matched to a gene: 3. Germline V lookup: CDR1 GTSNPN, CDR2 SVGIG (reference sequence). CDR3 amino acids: CAWDGTAYEQYF. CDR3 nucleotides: TGTGCCTGGGATGGGACAGCCTACGAGCAGTACTTC.

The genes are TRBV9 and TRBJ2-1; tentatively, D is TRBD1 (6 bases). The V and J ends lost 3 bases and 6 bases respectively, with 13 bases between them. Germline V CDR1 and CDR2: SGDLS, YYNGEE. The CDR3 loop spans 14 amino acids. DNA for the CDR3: TGTGCCAGCAGCGCCCTAGGGGGTGGCAATGAGCAGTTCTTC. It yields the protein CASSALGGGNEQFF.

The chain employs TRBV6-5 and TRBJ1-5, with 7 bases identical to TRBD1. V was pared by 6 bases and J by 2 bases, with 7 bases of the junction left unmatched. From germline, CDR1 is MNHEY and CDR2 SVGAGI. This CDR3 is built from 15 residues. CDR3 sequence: CASSLGQDGNQPQHF. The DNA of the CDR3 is TGTGCCAGCAGCCTCGGACAGGACGGCAATCAGCCCCAGCATTTT.

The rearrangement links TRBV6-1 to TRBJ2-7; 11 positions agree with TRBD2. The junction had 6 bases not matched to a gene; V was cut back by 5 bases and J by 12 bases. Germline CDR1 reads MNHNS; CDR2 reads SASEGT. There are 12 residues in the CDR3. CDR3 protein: CASSLAGGPGYF. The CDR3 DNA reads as TGTGCCAGCAGTTTAGCGGGGGGGCCGGGGTACTTC.

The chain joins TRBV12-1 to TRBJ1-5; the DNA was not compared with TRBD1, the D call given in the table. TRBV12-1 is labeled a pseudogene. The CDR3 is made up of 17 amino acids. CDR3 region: CASSLTTPRGSNQPQHF. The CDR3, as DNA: TGTGCCAGCAGCTTGACAACCCCAAGGGGTAGCAATCAGCCCCAGCATTTT.

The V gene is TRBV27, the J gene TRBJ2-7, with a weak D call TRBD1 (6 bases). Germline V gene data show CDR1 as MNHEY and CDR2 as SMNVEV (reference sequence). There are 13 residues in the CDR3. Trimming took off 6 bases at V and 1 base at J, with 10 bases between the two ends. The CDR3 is CASRSTGSYEQYF. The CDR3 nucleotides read TGTGCCAGCAGGTCGACAGGTTCCTACGAGCAGTACTTC.

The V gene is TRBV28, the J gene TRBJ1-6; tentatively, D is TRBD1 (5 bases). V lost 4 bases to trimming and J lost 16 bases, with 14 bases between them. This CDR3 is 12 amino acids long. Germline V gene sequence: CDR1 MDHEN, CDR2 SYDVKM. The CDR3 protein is CASSSTGPGLHF. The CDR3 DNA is TGTGCCAGCAGTTCTACAGGTCCCGGGCTCCACTTT.

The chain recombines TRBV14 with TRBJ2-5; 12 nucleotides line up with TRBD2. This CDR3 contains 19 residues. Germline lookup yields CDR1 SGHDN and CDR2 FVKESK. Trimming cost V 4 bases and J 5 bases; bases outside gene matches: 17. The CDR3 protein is CASSLPLGETSGGIETQYF. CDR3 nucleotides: TGTGCCAGCAGCCTCCCCCTTGGGGAAACTAGCGGGGGGATTGAGACCCAGTACTTC.

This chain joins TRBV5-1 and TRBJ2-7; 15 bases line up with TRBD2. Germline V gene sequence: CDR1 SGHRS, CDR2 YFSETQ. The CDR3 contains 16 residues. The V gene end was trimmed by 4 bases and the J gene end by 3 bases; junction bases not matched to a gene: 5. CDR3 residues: CASSAGLAGGGYEQYF. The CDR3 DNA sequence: TGCGCCAGCAGCGCAGGACTAGCGGGAGGGGGCTACGAGCAGTACTTC. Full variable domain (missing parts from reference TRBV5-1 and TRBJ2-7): KAGVTQTPRYLIKTRGQQVTLSCSPISGHRSVSWYQQTPGQGLQFLFEYFSETQRNKGNFPGRFSGRQFSNSRSEMNVSTLELGDSALYLCASSAGLAGGGYEQYFGPGTRLTVT.

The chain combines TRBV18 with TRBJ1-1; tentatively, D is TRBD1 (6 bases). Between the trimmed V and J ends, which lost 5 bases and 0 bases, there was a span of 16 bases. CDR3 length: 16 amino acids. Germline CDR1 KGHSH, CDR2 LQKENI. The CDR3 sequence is CASSTRGGGLNTEAFF. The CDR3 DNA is TGTGCCAGCTCAACCCGGGGTGGGGGCCTGAACACTGAAGCTTTCTTT.

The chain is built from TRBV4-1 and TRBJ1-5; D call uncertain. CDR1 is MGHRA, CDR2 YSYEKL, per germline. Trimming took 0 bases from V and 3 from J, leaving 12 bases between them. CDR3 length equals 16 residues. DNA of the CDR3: TGCGCCAGCAGCCAAGATCGGTCAGACTACAATCAGCCCCAGCATTTT. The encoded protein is CASSQDRSDYNQPQHF.

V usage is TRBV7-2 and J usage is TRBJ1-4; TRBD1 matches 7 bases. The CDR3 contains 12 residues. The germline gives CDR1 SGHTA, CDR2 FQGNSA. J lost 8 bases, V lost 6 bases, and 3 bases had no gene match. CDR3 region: CASRSRGEKLFF. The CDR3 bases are TGTGCCAGCAGATCCAGGGGGGAAAAACTGTTTTTT.

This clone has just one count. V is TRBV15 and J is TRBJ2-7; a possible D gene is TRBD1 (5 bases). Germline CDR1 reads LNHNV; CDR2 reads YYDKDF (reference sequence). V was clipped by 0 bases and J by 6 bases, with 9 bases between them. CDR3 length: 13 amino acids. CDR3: CATSRDRGSEQYF. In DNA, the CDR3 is TGTGCCACCAGCAGAGATAGGGGCAGCGAGCAGTACTTC. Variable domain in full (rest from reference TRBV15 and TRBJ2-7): DAMVIQNPRYQVTQFGKPVTLSCSQTLNHNVMYWYQQKSSQAPKLLFHYYDKDFNNEADTPDNFQSRRPNTSFCFLDIRSPGLGDTAMYLCATSRDRGSEQYFGPGTRLTVT.

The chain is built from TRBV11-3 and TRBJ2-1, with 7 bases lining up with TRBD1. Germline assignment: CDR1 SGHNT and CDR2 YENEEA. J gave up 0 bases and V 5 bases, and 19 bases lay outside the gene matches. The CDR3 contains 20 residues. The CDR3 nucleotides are TGTGCCAGCAGCGAGGGGGCGCGAACCTATGTGCGGTACTCCTACAATGAGCAGTTCTTC. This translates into CASSEGARTYVRYSYNEQFF. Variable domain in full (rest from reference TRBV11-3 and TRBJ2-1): EAGVVQSPRYKIIEKKQPVAFWCNPISGHNTLYWYLQNLGQGPELLIRYENEEAVDDSQLPKDRFSAERLKGVDSTLKIQPAELGDSAVYLCASSEGARTYVRYSYNEQFFGPGTRLTVL.

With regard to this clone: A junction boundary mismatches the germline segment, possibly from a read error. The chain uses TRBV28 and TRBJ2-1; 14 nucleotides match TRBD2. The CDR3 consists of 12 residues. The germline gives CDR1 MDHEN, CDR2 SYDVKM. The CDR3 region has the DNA TGTGCCAGCAGAAGACTAGCGGGAGGGGTCATCTTC. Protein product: CASRRLAGGVIF. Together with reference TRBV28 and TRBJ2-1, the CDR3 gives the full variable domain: DVKVTQSSRYLVKRTGEKVFLECVQDMDHENMFWYRQDPGLGLRLIYFSYDVKMKEKGDIPEGYSVSREKKERFSLILESASTNQTSMYLCASRRLAGGVIFGPGTRLTVL.

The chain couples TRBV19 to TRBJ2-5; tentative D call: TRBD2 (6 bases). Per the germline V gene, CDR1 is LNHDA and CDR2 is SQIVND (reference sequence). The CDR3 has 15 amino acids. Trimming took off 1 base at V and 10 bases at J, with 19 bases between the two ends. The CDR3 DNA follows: TGTGCCAGTAGTATAGCAGGAGGGGCGGGTAGGGGCCAGTACTTC. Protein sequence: CASSIAGGAGRGQYF.

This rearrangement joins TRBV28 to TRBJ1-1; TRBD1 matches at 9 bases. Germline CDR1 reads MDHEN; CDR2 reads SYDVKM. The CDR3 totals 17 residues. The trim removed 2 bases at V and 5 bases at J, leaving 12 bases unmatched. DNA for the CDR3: TGTGCCAGCAGTTTAGAGGTTGGGACAGGGCTAGAAACTGAAGCTTTCTTT. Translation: CASSLEVGTGLETEAFF.

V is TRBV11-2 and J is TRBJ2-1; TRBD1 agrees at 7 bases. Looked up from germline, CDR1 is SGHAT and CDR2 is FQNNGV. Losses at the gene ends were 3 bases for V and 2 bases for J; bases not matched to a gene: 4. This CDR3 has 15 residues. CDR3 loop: CASSFKGGTYNEQFF. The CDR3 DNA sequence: TGTGCCAGCAGCTTCAAAGGGGGCACCTACAATGAGCAGTTCTTC.

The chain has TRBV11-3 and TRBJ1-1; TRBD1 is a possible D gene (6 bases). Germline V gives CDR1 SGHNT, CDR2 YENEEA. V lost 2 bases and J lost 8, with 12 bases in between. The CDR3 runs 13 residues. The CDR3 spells CASSLSGEGEAFF. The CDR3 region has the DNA TGTGCCAGCAGCTTATCAGGGGAAGGCGAAGCTTTCTTT. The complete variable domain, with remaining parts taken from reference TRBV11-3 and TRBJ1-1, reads EAGVVQSPRYKIIEKKQPVAFWCNPISGHNTLYWYLQNLGQGPELLIRYENEEAVDDSQLPKDRFSAERLKGVDSTLKIQPAELGDSAVYLCASSLSGEGEAFFGQGTRLTVV.

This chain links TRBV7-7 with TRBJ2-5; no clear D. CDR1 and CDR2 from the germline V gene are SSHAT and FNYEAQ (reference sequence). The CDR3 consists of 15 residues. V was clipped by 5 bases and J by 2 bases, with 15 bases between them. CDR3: CASSPLLSRQETQYF. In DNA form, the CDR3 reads TGTGCCAGCAGCCCTCTTTTGTCCAGACAAGAGACCCAGTACTTC.

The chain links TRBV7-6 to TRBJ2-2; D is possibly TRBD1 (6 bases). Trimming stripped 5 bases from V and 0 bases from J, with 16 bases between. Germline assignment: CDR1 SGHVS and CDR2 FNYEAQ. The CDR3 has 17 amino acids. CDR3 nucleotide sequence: TGTGCCAGCAGCAAGAGACCAGGGGACCCGAACACCGGGGAGCTGTTTTTT. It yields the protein CASSKRPGDPNTGELFF.

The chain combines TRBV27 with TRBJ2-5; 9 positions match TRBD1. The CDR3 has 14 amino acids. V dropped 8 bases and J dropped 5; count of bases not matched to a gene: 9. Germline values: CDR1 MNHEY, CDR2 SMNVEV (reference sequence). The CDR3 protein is CASRPTGGRETQYF. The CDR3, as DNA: TGTGCCAGCCGCCCGACAGGGGGAAGGGAGACCCAGTACTTC.

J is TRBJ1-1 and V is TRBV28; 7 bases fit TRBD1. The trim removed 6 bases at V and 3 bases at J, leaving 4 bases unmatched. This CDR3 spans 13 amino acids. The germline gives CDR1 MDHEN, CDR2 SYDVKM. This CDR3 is CASSEGTDTEAFF. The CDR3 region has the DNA TGTGCCAGCAGCGAAGGGACAGACACTGAAGCTTTCTTT. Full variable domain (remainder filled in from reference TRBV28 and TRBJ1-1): DVKVTQSSRYLVKRTGEKVFLECVQDMDHENMFWYRQDPGLGLRLIYFSYDVKMKEKGDIPEGYSVSREKKERFSLILESASTNQTSMYLCASSEGTDTEAFFGQGTRLTVV.

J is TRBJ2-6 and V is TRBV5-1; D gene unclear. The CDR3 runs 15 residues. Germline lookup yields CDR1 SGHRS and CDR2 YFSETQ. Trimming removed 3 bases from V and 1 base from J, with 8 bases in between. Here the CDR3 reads CASSSSGSGANVLTF. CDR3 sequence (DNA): TGCGCCAGCAGCTCTTCAGGATCTGGGGCCAACGTCCTGACTTTC.

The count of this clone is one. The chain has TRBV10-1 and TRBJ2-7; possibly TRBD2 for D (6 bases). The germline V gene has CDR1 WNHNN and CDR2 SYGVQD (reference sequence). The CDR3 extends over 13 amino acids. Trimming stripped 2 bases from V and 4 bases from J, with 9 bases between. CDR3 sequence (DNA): TGCGCCAGCAGTGAGGTGGAGGGTTACGAGCAGTACTTC. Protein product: CASSEVEGYEQYF.

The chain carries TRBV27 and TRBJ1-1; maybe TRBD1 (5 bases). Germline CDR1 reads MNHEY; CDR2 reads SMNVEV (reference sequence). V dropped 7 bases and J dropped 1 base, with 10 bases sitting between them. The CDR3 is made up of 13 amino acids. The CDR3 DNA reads TGTGCCAGCAAAAGGGGATGGAACACTGAAGCTTTCTTT. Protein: CASKRGWNTEAFF.

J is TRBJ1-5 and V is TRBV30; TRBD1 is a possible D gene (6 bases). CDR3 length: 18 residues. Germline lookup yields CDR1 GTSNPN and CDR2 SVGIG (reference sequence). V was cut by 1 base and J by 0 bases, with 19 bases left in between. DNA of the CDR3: TGTGCCTGGAGTGCCCCAGGGGTTGGTGTTTATAGCAATCAGCCCCAGCATTTT. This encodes CAWSAPGVGVYSNQPQHF.

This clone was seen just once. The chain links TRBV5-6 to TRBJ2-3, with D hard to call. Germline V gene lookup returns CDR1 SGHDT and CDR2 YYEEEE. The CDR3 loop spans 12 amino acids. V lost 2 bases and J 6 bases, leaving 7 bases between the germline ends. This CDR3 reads CASSLASDTQYF. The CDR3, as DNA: TGTGCCAGCAGCTTAGCGTCGGATACGCAGTATTTT.

CDR3 in DNA: TGTGCCAGCAGCTTTTATTATGGACAGCCTAACACCGGGGAGCTGTTTTTT. Translated: CASSFYYGQPNTGELFF. This chain uses TRBV13 with TRBJ2-2, with D possibly TRBD1 on 6 matching bases. Trimming took 3 bases from V and 2 from J, leaving 16 bases between them. The CDR3 spans 17 residues. CDR1 is PRHDT, CDR2 FYEKMQ, per germline (reference sequence).